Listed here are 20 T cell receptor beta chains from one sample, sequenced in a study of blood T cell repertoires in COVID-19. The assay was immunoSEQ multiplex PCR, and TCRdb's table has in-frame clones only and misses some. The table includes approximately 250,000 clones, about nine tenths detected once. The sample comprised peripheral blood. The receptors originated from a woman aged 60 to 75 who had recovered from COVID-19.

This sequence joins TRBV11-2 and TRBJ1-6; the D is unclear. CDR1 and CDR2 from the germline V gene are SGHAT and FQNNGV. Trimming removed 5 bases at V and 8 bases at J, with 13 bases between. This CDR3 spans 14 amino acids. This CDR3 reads CASSLRILDSPLHF. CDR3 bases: TGTGCCAGCAGCCTGCGGATCTTGGATTCACCCCTCCACTTT. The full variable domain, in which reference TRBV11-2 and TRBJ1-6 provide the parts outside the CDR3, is EAGVAQSPRYKIIEKRQSVAFWCNPISGHATLYWYQQILGQGPKLLIQFQNNGVVDDSQLPKDRFSAERLKGVDSTLKIQPAKLEDSAVYLCASSLRILDSPLHFGNGTRLTVT.

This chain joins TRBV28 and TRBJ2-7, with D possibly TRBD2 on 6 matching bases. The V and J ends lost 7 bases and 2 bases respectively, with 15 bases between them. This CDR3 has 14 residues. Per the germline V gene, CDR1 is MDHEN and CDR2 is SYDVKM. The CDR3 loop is CASTRLVGAYEQYF. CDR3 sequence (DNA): TGTGCCAGCACCAGACTAGTTGGGGCCTACGAGCAGTACTTC.

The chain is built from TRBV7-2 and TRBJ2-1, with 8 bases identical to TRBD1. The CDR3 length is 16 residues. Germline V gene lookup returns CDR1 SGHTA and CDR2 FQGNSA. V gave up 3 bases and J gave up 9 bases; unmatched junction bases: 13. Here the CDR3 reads CASSFGVVGQVPEQFF. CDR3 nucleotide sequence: TGTGCCAGCAGCTTCGGAGTGGTGGGACAGGTGCCTGAGCAGTTCTTC.

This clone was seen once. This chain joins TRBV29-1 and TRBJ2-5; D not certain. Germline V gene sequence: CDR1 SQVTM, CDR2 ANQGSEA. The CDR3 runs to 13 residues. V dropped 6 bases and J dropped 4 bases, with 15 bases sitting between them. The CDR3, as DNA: TGCAGCGTCCCCCCGACGGGTTCAGAGACCCAGTACTTC. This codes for CSVPPTGSETQYF.

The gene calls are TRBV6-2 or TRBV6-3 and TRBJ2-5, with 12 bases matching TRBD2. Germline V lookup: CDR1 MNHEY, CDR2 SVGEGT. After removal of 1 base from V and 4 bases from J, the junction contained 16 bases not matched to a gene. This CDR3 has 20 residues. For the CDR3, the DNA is TGTGCCAGCAGTTACTATACCATCGCTGGCCTAGCGGGGGGGCGAGAGACCCAGTACTTC. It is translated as CASSYYTIAGLAGGRETQYF.

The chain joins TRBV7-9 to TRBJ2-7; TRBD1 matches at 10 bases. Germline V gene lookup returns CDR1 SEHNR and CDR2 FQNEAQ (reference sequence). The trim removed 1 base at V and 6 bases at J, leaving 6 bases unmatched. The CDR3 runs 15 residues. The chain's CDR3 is CASSLGTGGLSEQYF. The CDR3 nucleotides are TGTGCCAGCAGCTTAGGGACAGGGGGATTGTCCGAGCAGTACTTC.

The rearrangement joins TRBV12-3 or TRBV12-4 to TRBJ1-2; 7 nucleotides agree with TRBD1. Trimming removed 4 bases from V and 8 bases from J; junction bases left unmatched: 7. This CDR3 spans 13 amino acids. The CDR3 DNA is TGTGCCAGCAGTTCACGACAGGGTGGAGGCTACACCTTC. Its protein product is CASSSRQGGGYTF.

The CDR3: CASSHPGRAAYEQYF. CDR3 coding DNA: TGCGCCAGCAGCCACCCCGGGAGGGCCGCCTACGAGCAGTACTTC. This sequence joins TRBV4-1 and TRBJ2-7, with 8 bases fitting TRBD2. Germline trimming cut 3 bases from V and 2 bases from J; bases unmatched to any gene: 6. Looked up from germline, CDR1 is MGHRA and CDR2 is YSYEKL. The CDR3 is 15 residues long.

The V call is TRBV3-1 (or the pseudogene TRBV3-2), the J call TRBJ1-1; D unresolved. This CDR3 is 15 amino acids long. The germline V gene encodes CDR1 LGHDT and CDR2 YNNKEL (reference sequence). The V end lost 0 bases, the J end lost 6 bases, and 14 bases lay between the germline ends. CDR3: CASSQDGRGRAEAFF. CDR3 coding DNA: TGTGCCAGCAGCCAAGATGGCCGAGGGCGGGCTGAAGCTTTCTTT.

CDR3 protein: CASSPLTSFLHTGELFF. CDR3 DNA: TGTGCCAGCAGCCCCCTGACTAGCTTCCTTCACACCGGGGAGCTGTTTTTT. This rearrangement joins TRBV6-2 or TRBV6-3 to TRBJ2-2, with 7 nucleotides matching TRBD2. Germline V gene lookup returns CDR1 MNHEY and CDR2 SVGEGT. The V and J ends lost 6 bases and 3 bases, in that order; junction bases with no gene match: 13. The CDR3 is 17 residues long.

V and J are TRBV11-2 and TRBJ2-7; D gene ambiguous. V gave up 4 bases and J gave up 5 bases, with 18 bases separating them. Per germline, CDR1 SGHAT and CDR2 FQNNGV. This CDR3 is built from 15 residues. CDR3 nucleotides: TGTGCCAGCAGCTCCTCGGTTGTTGCAGGCGACGAGCAGTACTTC. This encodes CASSSSVVAGDEQYF.

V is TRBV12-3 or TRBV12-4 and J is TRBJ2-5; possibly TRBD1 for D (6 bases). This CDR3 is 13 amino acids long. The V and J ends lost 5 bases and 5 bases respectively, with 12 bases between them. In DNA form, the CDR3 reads TGTGCCAGCAGTCCTACAGGGCTGGAGACCCAGTACTTC. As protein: CASSPTGLETQYF.

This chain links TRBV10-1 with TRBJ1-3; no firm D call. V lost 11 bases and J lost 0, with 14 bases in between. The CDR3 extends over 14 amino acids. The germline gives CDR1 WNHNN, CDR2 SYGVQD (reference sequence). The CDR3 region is CAVGGGFSGNTIYF. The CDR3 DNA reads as TGCGCCGTTGGAGGAGGATTCTCTGGAAACACCATATATTTT.

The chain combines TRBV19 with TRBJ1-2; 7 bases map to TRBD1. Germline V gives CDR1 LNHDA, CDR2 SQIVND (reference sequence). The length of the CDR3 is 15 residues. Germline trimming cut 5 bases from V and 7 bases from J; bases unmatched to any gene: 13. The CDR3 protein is CASSATGFPVVGYTF. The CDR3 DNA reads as TGTGCCAGTAGTGCGACAGGGTTTCCCGTCGTTGGCTACACCTTC.

In nucleotides, the CDR3 is TGCGCCAGCAGCCAACGGCAGGGATCTAACTATGGCTACACCTTC. Protein sequence: CASSQRQGSNYGYTF. The J gene is TRBJ1-2, the V gene TRBV4-3; perhaps TRBD1 as D (5 bases). Germline V lookup: CDR1 LGHNA, CDR2 YSLEER. V was clipped by 2 bases and J by 0 bases, with 10 bases between them. There are 15 residues in the CDR3.

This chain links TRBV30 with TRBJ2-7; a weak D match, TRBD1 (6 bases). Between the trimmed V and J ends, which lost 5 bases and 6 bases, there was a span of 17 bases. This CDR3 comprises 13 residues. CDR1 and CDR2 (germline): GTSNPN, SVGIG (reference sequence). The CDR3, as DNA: TGTGCCTGGGGGTACAGGGAAGGGGGCGAGCAGTACTTC. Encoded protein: CAWGYREGGEQYF. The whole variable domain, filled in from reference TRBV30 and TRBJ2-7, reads SQTIHQWPATLVQPVGSPLSLECTVEGTSNPNLYWYRQAAGRGLQLLFYSVGIGQISSEVPQNLSASRPQDRQFILSSKKLLLSDSGFYLCAWGYREGGEQYFGPGTRLTVT.

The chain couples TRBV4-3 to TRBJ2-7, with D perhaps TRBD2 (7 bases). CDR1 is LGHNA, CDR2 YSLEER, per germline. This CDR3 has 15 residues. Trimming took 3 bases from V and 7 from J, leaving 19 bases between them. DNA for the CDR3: TGCGCCAGCAGCCACAAACGGGGGGCCGCGGGGGAGCAGTACTTC. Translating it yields CASSHKRGAAGEQYF.

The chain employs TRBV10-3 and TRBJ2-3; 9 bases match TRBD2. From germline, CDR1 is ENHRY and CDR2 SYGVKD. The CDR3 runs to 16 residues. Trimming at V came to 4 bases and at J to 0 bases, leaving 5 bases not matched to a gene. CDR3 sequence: CAISAPSGASTDTQYF. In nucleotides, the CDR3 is TGTGCCATCAGTGCCCCTAGCGGGGCTAGCACAGATACGCAGTATTTT.

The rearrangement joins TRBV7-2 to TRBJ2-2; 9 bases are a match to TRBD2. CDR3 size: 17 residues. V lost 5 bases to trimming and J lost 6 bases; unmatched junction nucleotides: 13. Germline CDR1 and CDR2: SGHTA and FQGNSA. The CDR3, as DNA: TGTGCCAGCAGCCCCCCAGCGGGGGGAGGGAGCTCCGGGGAGCTGTTTTTT. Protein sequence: CASSPPAGGGSSGELFF.

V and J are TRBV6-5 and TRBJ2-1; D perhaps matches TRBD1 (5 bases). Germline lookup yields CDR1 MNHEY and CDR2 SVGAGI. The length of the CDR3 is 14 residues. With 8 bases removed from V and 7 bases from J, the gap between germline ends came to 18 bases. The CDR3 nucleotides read TGTGCCAGCCTCGGTGGGGCCCTTCGGAATGAGCAGTTCTTC. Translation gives CASLGGALRNEQFF.